The 8 T cell receptor beta chains presented below share a single source sample, sequenced in a study of cytomegalovirus exposure and HLA in healthy donors. The PCR had 60 Vbeta and 13 Jbeta primers. The protocol was immunoSEQ multiplex PCR, while the TCRdb copy is restricted to in-frame clones and leaves out a portion. This sample carries more than 200,000 clones, roughly 85% of them seen once, and the ten largest clones take roughly 1.9%. Specimen: PBMCs. The receptors were gathered from a male donor in good health and CMV-seronegative.

This clone was seen only a few times. Other DNA sequences in this specimen translate into the identical CDR3. This sequence joins TRBV5-6 and TRBJ1-5, with a tentative D call TRBD1 (6 bases). Trimming took 0 bases from V and 4 from J, leaving 14 bases between them. The CDR3 length is 16 residues. From germline, CDR1 is SGHDT and CDR2 YYEEEE. The CDR3 protein is CASSLGAGALNQPQHF. The CDR3 DNA is TGTGCCAGCAGCTTGGGGGCAGGGGCCTTAAATCAGCCCCAGCATTTT. The full variable domain, rest sourced from reference TRBV5-6 and TRBJ1-5, is DAGVTQSPTHLIKTRGQQVTLRCSPKSGHDTVSWYQQALGQGPQFIFQYYEEEERQRGNFPDRFSGHQFPNYSSELNVNALLLGDSALYLCASSLGAGALNQPQHFGDGTRLSIL.

The CDR3 sequence is CASSLSLAGGTDTQYF. The DNA of the CDR3 is TGTGCCAGCAGCTTAAGCCTAGCGGGGGGCACAGATACGCAGTATTTT. J is TRBJ2-3 and V is TRBV11-2; TRBD2 agrees at 10 bases. The ends lost 2 bases at V and 1 base at J; junction bases unmatched: 3. This CDR3 is 16 amino acids long. The germline gives CDR1 SGHAT, CDR2 FQNNGV.

As DNA, the CDR3 is TGTGCCAGCAGTCCTGACAGGAGAGCTGAAGCTTTCTTT. Protein product: CASSPDRRAEAFF. V gene TRBV28 combines with J gene TRBJ1-1; tentatively, D is TRBD1 (6 bases). Per the germline V gene, CDR1 is MDHEN and CDR2 is SYDVKM. CDR3 length equals 13 residues. V dropped 5 bases and J dropped 6 bases, with 13 bases sitting between them.

The gene calls are TRBV19 and TRBJ1-5; no reliable D call. Trimming took 3 bases from V and 0 from J, leaving 9 bases between them. The germline V gene encodes CDR1 LNHDA and CDR2 SQIVND (reference sequence). This CDR3 is built from 15 residues. CDR3 residues: CASSIVSSSNQPQHF. Here the CDR3 DNA reads TGTGCCAGTAGTATCGTTTCGAGTAGCAATCAGCCCCAGCATTTT.

The chain recombines TRBV19 with TRBJ2-1; tentatively, D is TRBD2 (6 bases). V dropped 7 bases and J dropped 1 base, with 11 bases sitting between them. This CDR3 spans 14 amino acids. Germline V gene sequence: CDR1 LNHDA, CDR2 SQIVND (reference sequence). CDR3 in DNA: TGTGCCAGTAAGGCGGGAAGGTCCTACAATGAGCAGTTCTTC. Amino acid sequence: CASKAGRSYNEQFF.

The V and J genes are TRBV5-5 and TRBJ1-5; TRBD1 might be the D (6 bases). Germline loops: CDR1 SGHKS, CDR2 YYEKEE (reference sequence). The CDR3 runs 14 residues. V was pared by 2 bases and J by 9 bases, with 15 bases between. The CDR3 loop is CASSLVRGGTPQHF. CDR3 nucleotides: TGTGCCAGCAGCTTAGTGAGGGGGGGGACGCCCCAGCATTTT.

This clone was detected a few times. The chain recombines TRBV28 with TRBJ1-1; D gene uncertain. This CDR3 region has 18 residues. Trimming stripped 5 bases from V and 4 bases from J, with 26 bases between. Germline-derived CDR1 and CDR2 are MDHEN and SYDVKM. CDR3 bases: TGTGCCAGCAGTCCTATGGGCCTCCGACACTCCGGGAGCACTGAAGCTTTCTTT. It translates to CASSPMGLRHSGSTEAFF.

The V gene is TRBV20-1, the J gene TRBJ2-7, with a tentative D call TRBD1 (5 bases). The ends were cut back, 3 bases at V and 3 bases at J, with 6 bases in the middle. This CDR3 is 11 amino acids long. The V gene's germline CDR1 is DFQATT and CDR2 SNEGSKA (reference sequence). The CDR3 reads CSASDSYEQYF. For the CDR3, the DNA is TGCAGTGCTAGTGACAGCTACGAGCAGTACTTC.